Presented here are 16 T cell receptor beta chains from one specimen sequenced in a study of CD4 and CD8 cells across lung adenocarcinoma regions. TCRdb re-derived calls from the PCR reads in MiXCR, one entry per CDR3 protein. The sample has approximately 12,000 distinct CDR3 sequences; roughly 56% are singletons. Material: CD8+ T cells from the margin of a lung tumor. These receptors were taken from a female donor with lung adenocarcinoma. The CD4 and CD8 labels of this study may be unreliable.

V usage is TRBV6-1 and J usage is TRBJ2-5; 10 nucleotides align to TRBD2. The DNA end is more similar to TRBJ2-1, so the J call may be wrong. Germline CDR1 and CDR2: MNHNS and SASEGT. The CDR3 contains 17 residues. CDR3: CARRTSTPWLAGVEQFF. DNA of the CDR3: TGTGCCAGAAGGACAAGCACACCGTGGCTAGCGGGAGTTGAGCAGTTCTTC.

This clonotype was detected only a few times. This chain joins TRBV6-5 and TRBJ2-1; 8 bases agree with TRBD2. The germline gives CDR1 MNHEY, CDR2 SVGAGI. The CDR3 has 18 residues. The trim removed 0 bases at V and 8 bases at J, leaving 15 bases unmatched. The CDR3 here is CASSYSRHREGTRDEQFF. The CDR3 DNA sequence: TGTGCCAGCAGTTACTCGAGGCATCGGGAGGGCACTCGGGATGAGCAGTTCTTC.

This clonotype occurred once. The J gene is TRBJ2-5, the V gene TRBV6-1, with a possible D match to TRBD2 (5 bases). V lost 3 bases and J lost 11, with 28 bases in between. The V gene's germline CDR1 is MNHNS and CDR2 SASEGT. CDR3 length equals 17 residues. The CDR3 nucleotides read TGTGCCAGCAGTGAGGTACTGCGAGGGCGTCAACAAGGGTTTCAGTACTTC. Amino acids: CASSEVLRGRQQGFQYF.

J is TRBJ2-1 and V is TRBV12-3 or TRBV12-4; 10 bases fit TRBD2. Germline trimming cut 6 bases from V and 0 bases from J; bases unmatched to any gene: 20. The CDR3 spans 21 residues. The CDR3 nucleotides are TGTGCCAGCAGAGTTGAGATGGGGACTAGCGATATCTTTAGCTCCTACAATGAGCAGTTCTTC. Amino acid sequence: CASRVEMGTSDIFSSYNEQFF.

The chain uses TRBV7-7 and TRBJ2-3, with D maybe TRBD2 (6 bases). The J call may not be correct, given that the DNA end is closer to TRBJ2-7. CDR1 and CDR2 from the germline V gene are SSHAT and FNYEAQ (reference sequence). The CDR3 consists of 15 residues. This CDR3 reads CARSRGAVSQNTQYF. The DNA of the CDR3 is TGTGCTAGGAGCCGCGGGGCTGTGAGCCAAAATACGCAGTACTTC.

This clonotype was counted only a few times. The genes are TRBV4-1 and TRBJ2-1; tentative D call: TRBD1 (6 bases). The DNA end favors TRBJ2-7, so the J call may be wrong. The CDR3 extends over 15 amino acids. CDR1 is MGHRA, CDR2 YSYEKL, per germline. The CDR3 spells CASSLRDTSSYEQYF. The CDR3, as DNA: TGCGCCAGCAGCCTCCGGGACACCAGCTCCTACGAGCAGTACTTC.

About this clonotype itself: A junction boundary mismatches the germline segment, possibly from a read error. V and J are TRBV10-2 and TRBJ2-4, with 8 bases identical to TRBD2. The CDR3 has 15 residues. Germline-derived CDR1 and CDR2 are WSHSY and SAAADI. The CDR3 is CASSEGAGATDIQYF. The CDR3, as DNA: TGCGCCAGCAGCGAGGGAGCGGGAGCCACAGACATTCAGTATTTC.

By share, this clonotype counts as medium-sized. This chain uses TRBV12-3 or TRBV12-4 with TRBJ2-3; D is unclear. The CDR3 is made up of 18 amino acids. V lost 1 base and J 0 bases, leaving 17 bases between the germline ends. The CDR3 DNA sequence: TGTGCCAGCAGTTTAGGTCAGAGTCTGACGGCTAGCACAGATACGCAGTATTTT. It is translated as CASSLGQSLTASTDTQYF.

This clonotype was counted a single time. The chain uses TRBV6-1 and TRBJ2-5, with D possibly matching TRBD1 (5 bases). The CDR3 covers 13 residues. In germline, CDR1 is MNHNS, CDR2 SASEGT. Trimming pared 2 bases from V and 9 bases from J, leaving 13 bases between. This CDR3 is CASSEYQGRAQYF. CDR3 bases: TGTGCCAGCAGTGAATATCAGGGCAGGGCCCAGTACTTC.

The chain recombines TRBV6-1 with TRBJ1-2; 7 bases fit TRBD1. J was trimmed by 4 bases and V by 4 bases; bases with no gene match: 6. The CDR3 has 14 amino acids. CDR1 and CDR2 from the germline V gene are MNHNS and SASEGT. The CDR3 loop reads CASSVRQGGYGYTF. CDR3 nucleotides: TGTGCCAGCAGTGTACGCCAGGGGGGCTATGGCTACACCTTC.

This clonotype was picked up one time. This chain uses TRBV30 with TRBJ1-1; unclear D gene. From germline, CDR1 is GTSNPN and CDR2 SVGIG (reference sequence). This CDR3 has 11 amino acids. V dropped 6 bases and J dropped 1 base, with 6 bases sitting between them. For the CDR3, the DNA is TGTGCCTGCGAACGGAACACTGAAGCTTTCTTT. Protein sequence: CACERNTEAFF. The variable domain in full, completed from reference TRBV30 and TRBJ1-1, reads SQTIHQWPATLVQPVGSPLSLECTVEGTSNPNLYWYRQAAGRGLQLLFYSVGIGQISSEVPQNLSASRPQDRQFILSSKKLLLSDSGFYLCACERNTEAFFGQGTRLTVV.

The chain links TRBV6-1 to TRBJ2-2; TRBD2 agrees at 12 bases. Germline-derived CDR1 and CDR2 are MNHNS and SASEGT. V was pared by 5 bases and J by 7 bases, with 5 bases of the junction left unmatched. The CDR3 loop spans 15 amino acids. CDR3 nucleotides: TGTGCCAGCAGTAAGGGACTAGCGGGCAGCGGGGAGCTGTTTTTT. Its translation: CASSKGLAGSGELFF.

The chain carries TRBV6-1 and TRBJ2-3, with 8 bases matching TRBD2. The J call may be incorrect, as the DNA end agrees better with TRBJ2-4. This CDR3 is built from 16 residues. Germline V gene sequence: CDR1 MNHNS, CDR2 SASEGT. The CDR3 sequence: CASSPSGLRATNTQYF. As DNA, the CDR3 is TGTGCCAGCAGTCCTAGCGGGCTGCGAGCCACAAATACTCAGTACTTC.

The chain joins TRBV6-1 to TRBJ2-5, with 11 bases identical to TRBD2. CDR3 length: 15 residues. Germline CDR1 and CDR2: MNHNS and SASEGT. Germline trimming cut 6 bases from V and 11 bases from J; bases unmatched to any gene: 14. CDR3 nucleotides: TGTGCCAGCAGGAACGAGCTAGCGGGAGGCCCCCAGCAGTACTTC. Translated, it gives CASRNELAGGPQQYF.

By share of the sample, this clonotype is medium-sized. The chain recombines TRBV7-2 with TRBJ2-3; D unresolved. Per the germline V gene, CDR1 is SGHTA and CDR2 is FQGNSA. Trimming stripped 5 bases from V and 0 bases from J, with 9 bases between. The CDR3 has 14 amino acids. CDR3 loop: CASSQSGSTDTQYF. CDR3 bases: TGTGCCAGCAGCCAATCCGGGAGCACAGATACGCAGTATTTT. The entire variable domain, with the rest obtained from reference TRBV7-2 and TRBJ2-3, is as follows: GAGVSQSPSNKVTEKGKDVELRCDPISGHTALYWYRQSLGQGLEFLIYFQGNSAPDKSGLPSDRFSAERTGGSVSTLTIQRTQQEDSAVYLCASSQSGSTDTQYFGPGTRLTVL.

The genes are TRBV6-1 and TRBJ1-2; no firm D call. The CDR3 loop spans 12 amino acids. Trimming cost V 2 bases and J 13 bases, with 14 bases left between them. The germline V gene has CDR1 MNHNS and CDR2 SASEGT. The CDR3: CASSEKEGSRTF. The CDR3 DNA sequence: TGTGCCAGCAGTGAAAAGGAAGGGTCCCGCACCTTC.